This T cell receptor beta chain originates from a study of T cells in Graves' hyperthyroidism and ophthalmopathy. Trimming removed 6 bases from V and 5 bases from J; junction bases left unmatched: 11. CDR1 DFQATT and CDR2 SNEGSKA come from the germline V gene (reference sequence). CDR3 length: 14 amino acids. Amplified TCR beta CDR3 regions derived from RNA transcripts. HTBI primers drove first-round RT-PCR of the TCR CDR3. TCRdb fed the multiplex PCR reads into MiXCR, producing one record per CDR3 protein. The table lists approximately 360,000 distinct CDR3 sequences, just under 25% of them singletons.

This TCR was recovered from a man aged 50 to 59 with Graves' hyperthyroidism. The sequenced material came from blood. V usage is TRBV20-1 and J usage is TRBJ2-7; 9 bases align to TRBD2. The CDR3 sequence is CSAAPASGNHEQYF. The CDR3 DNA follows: TGCAGTGCCGCCCCGGCTAGCGGGAATCACGAGCAGTACTTC.